This TCR beta chain was profiled in a study of regulatory T cells in long-lasting Graves disease. Overall study findings and caveats: Persistent disease exhibited a predilection for TRBV28, TRBJ1-2 and TRBJ2-5.

V was trimmed by 8 bases and J by 0 bases, leaving 10 bases between them. Germline loops: CDR1 KGHSH, CDR2 LQKENI. This CDR3 has 13 residues. Time point of the sample: persistent/refractory GD, antithyroid drugs over 5 years with positive TRAb. The authors made the TCR library using RNA they extracted from PBMCs. Assembly of TCR beta libraries relied on iRepertoire HTBI primers together with Arm-PCR of CDR3 regions. TCRdb used MiXCR to reprocess the multiplex PCR reads, holding one entry per CDR3 protein. The repertoire holds about 660,000 distinct CDR3 sequences, 30% seen once, with about 40% in the top ten. This clonotype was recorded at least ten times. Its antigen remains unknown.

The sample in question was peripheral blood mononuclear cells (PBMCs), obtained when the disease was refractory, from a patient treated with antithyroid drugs. The TCR originated in a female donor with Graves disease. This sequence joins TRBV18 and TRBJ1-1; unclear D gene. The chain's CDR3 is CASSPVLNTEAFF. In DNA form, the CDR3 reads TGTGCCAGCAGTCCCGTCTTGAACACTGAAGCTTTCTTT. The complete variable domain, with remaining parts taken from reference TRBV18 and TRBJ1-1, reads NAGVMQNPRHLVRRRGQEARLRCSPMKGHSHVYWYRQLPEEGLKFMVYLQKENIIDESGMPKERFSAEFPKEGPSILRIQQVVRGDSAAYFCASSPVLNTEAFFGQGTRLTVV.